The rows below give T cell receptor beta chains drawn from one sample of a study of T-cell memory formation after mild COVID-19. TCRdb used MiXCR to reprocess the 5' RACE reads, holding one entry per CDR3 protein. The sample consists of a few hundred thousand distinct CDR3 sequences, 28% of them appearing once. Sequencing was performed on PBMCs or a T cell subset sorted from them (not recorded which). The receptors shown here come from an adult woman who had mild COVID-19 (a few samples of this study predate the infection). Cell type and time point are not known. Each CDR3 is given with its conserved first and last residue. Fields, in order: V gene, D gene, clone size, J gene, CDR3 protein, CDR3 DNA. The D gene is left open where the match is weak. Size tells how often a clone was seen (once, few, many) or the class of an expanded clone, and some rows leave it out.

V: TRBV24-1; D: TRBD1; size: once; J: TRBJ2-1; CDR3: CATSDADRGKNEQFF; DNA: TGTGCCACCAGTGATGCGGACAGGGGGAAGAATGAGCAGTTCTTC
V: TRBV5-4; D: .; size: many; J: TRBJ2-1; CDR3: CASSLGLEGWDINEQFF; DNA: TGTGCCAGCAGCTTGGGGCTAGAAGGATGGGATATCAATGAGCAGTTCTTC
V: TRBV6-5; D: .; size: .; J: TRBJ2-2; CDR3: CASSYSPRRVAGELFF; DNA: TGTGCCAGCAGTTACTCGCCGAGAAGAGTGGCCGGGGAGCTGTTTTTT
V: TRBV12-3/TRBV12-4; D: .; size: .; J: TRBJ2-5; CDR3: CATQLSGGETQYF; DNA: TGTGCCACCCAGCTATCCGGTGGCGAGACCCAGTACTTC
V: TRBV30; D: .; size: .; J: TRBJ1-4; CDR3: CAWSTRGRLLGEKLFF; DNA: TGTGCCTGGAGTACCCGGGGGAGGCTTCTTGGTGAAAAACTGTTTTTT
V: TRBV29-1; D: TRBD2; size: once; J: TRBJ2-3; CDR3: CSVRHGAGVIDTQYF; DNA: TGCAGCGTCAGACACGGAGCGGGAGTCATAGATACGCAGTATTTT
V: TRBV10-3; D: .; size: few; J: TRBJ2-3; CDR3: CAISHETLLADTDTQYF; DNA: TGTGCCATCAGTCACGAGACACTTCTGGCCGACACAGATACGCAGTATTTT
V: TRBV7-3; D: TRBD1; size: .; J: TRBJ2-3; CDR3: CASSKQGAQDTQYF; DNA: TGTGCCAGCAGCAAGCAGGGGGCGCAAGATACGCAGTATTTT
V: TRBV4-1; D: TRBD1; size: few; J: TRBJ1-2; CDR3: CASSQGYRGRNNYGYTF; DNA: TGCGCCAGCAGCCAAGGATACAGGGGCAGGAATAACTATGGCTACACCTTC
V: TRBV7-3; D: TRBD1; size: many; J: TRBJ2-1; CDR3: CASSLLGQGYNEQFF; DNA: TGTGCCAGCAGCTTACTGGGACAGGGATACAATGAGCAGTTCTTC
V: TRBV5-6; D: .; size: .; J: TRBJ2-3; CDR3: CASTLPAGDTQYF; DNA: TGTGCCAGCACCCTTCCCGCGGGAGATACGCAGTATTTT